This TCR beta chain was profiled in a study of blood T cell repertoires in COVID-19. Method: immunoSEQ multiplex PCR; TCRdb's copy keeps in-frame clones and lacks some. The sample shows about 200,000 clones, about nine tenths of them seen only once. The germline V gene has CDR1 SGHAT and CDR2 FQNNGV. V dropped 1 base and J dropped 10; count of bases not matched to a gene: 9. The CDR3 has 16 amino acids. Sequences were obtained from PBMCs or T cells enriched from blood (not recorded which). This TCR was recovered from a young woman who had recovered from COVID-19. The J gene is TRBJ1-6, the V gene TRBV11-2; 8 nucleotides align to TRBD1. DNA of the CDR3: TGTGCCAGCAGCTTAGGTGGCCAGGGGACAGGATCACCCCTCCACTTT. Translating it yields CASSLGGQGTGSPLHF.